The clone carrying this TCR beta chain was counted a few times. The junction had 5 bases not matched to a gene; V was cut back by 6 bases and J by 4 bases. CDR3 length equals 14 residues. Germline V lookup: CDR1 SQVTM, CDR2 ANQGSEA. Clones were read by immunoSEQ multiplex PCR, and TCRdb kept only the in-frame ones, dropping some. The sample has roughly 69,000 clones; around 77% are singletons. The data belong to a study of radiotherapy plus CTLA-4 blockade in lung cancer. Looking at the study overall: Of all patients, approximately 19% responded objectively and roughly 31% showed disease control.

This sequence joins TRBV29-1 and TRBJ2-1; the match to TRBD2 covers 11 bases. Sample: peripheral blood, taken from a patient treated with radiotherapy plus ipilimumab. The receptor was derived from a human donor with non-small cell lung cancer whose response to radiotherapy plus ipilimumab could not be evaluated. Some clones in this sample may be carry-over from other donors' samples. CDR3 loop: CSVETSGVYNEQFF. Written as DNA, the CDR3 is TGCAGCGTCGAGACTAGCGGGGTATACAATGAGCAGTTCTTC.